Presented here are 5 T cell receptor beta chains from one specimen sequenced in a study of blood T cells in healthy people across ages. Using a J-beta primer mix together with a sample-barcoded 5' primer, a second PCR was run for roughly 7 to 11 cycles. TCRdb called the 5' RACE reads again in MiXCR, with one record for every CDR3 protein. This sample has 710,000 or so distinct CDR3 sequences; about 32% occur once, and the top ten carry 15% to 19%. Source material: blood. The receptors here all came from an elderly woman in good health.

The table lists this clonotype with many counts. This sequence joins TRBV20-1 and TRBJ2-7; 9 bases match TRBD2. Germline assignment: CDR1 DFQATT and CDR2 SNEGSKA (reference sequence). The CDR3 length is 15 residues. Unmatched junction bases numbered 7, after V lost 3 bases and J lost 1 base. The CDR3 region is CSASAASGASYEQYF. CDR3 coding DNA: TGCAGTGCTAGTGCGGCTAGCGGGGCTTCCTACGAGCAGTACTTC.

This clonotype has just a few counts. The rearrangement joins TRBV25-1 to TRBJ1-5; D unresolved. The CDR3 totals 14 residues. V lost 3 bases and J lost 3, with 9 bases in between. Germline CDR1 and CDR2: MGHDK and SYGVNS. This chain's CDR3 is CASSESGTNQPQHF. Written as DNA, the CDR3 is TGTGCCAGCAGTGAGAGTGGCACCAATCAGCCCCAGCATTTT.

Concerning this clonotype: This sequence may be a read error, since a much larger clone differs from it by one base. V and J are TRBV12-3 or TRBV12-4 and TRBJ2-5, with TRBD1 identical over 8 bases. CDR3 length: 16 amino acids. V gave up 5 bases and J gave up 11 bases; unmatched junction bases: 19. In DNA form, the CDR3 reads TGTGCCAGCAGTCCCCACGGACAGGGTACCTACAATGAGCAGTACTTC. Protein: CASSPHGQGTYNEQYF.

This clonotype was counted at least ten times. The chain recombines TRBV6-2 or TRBV6-3 with TRBJ1-2; weak D call: TRBD1 (6 bases). Trimming took 7 bases from V and 2 from J, leaving 14 bases between them. The CDR3 extends over 14 amino acids. The V gene's germline CDR1 is MNHEY and CDR2 SVGEGT. This chain's CDR3 is CASKTRGMNYGYTF. The CDR3 DNA reads TGTGCCAGCAAAACCAGGGGTATGAACTATGGCTACACCTTC.

There are many counts of this clonotype. This chain links TRBV3-1 with TRBJ2-7; no clear D gene. Germline assignment: CDR1 LGHDT and CDR2 YNNKEL (reference sequence). V lost 5 bases and J 2 bases, leaving 10 bases between the germline ends. The CDR3 totals 13 residues. The CDR3 region has the DNA TGTGCCAGCAGCAGAACATCAGCCTACGAGCAGTACTTC. It encodes CASSRTSAYEQYF.